Listed below are T cell receptor beta chains from one sample, sequenced in a study of blood T cell repertoires in COVID-19. Clones were read by immunoSEQ multiplex PCR, and TCRdb kept only the in-frame ones, dropping some. The sample carries just over 60,000 clones, more than 60% recorded once. Material: peripheral blood. The receptor set was obtained from a woman older than 75 with active or convalescent COVID-19. The CDR3 runs from the conserved cysteine through the conserved F or W. A D gene is named only where the DNA matches it firmly. Some rows have no size entry. The others give once, few or many, or a class for an expanded clone.

clone_size d_call j_call v_call cdr3_aa cdr3_nt
. . TRBJ1-1 TRBV6-5 CASSLTEYAFF TGTGCCAGCAGTCTAACCGAATACGCTTTCTTT
. . TRBJ2-3 TRBV5-1 CASSPQGMDTQYF TGCGCCAGCAGCCCGCAGGGGATGGATACGCAGTATTTT
. . TRBJ1-3 TRBV27 CASSFTPVGGPGNTIYF TGTGCCAGCAGTTTTACGCCGGTGGGGGGGCCTGGAAACACCATATATTTT
. TRBD2 TRBJ2-5 TRBV7-2 CASSRGGLGETQYF TGTGCCAGCTCGCGGGGGGGCCTGGGAGAGACCCAGTACTTC
. . TRBJ1-1 TRBV12-3/TRBV12-4 CASSLQARTEAFF TGTGCCAGCAGTTTACAAGCTCGGACTGAAGCTTTCTTT
. . TRBJ2-1 TRBV6-5 CAGSIWDTDNEQFF TGTGCCGGTTCTATCTGGGACACCGACAATGAGCAGTTCTTC
. TRBD2 TRBJ2-3 TRBV5-6 CASSFLAGGRTDTQYF TGTGCCAGCAGCTTCCTGGCGGGGGGACGCACAGATACGCAGTATTTT
many . TRBJ2-3 TRBV13 CASSFGSGGQDNTQYF TGTGCCAGCAGCTTTGGATCGGGGGGACAAGATAATACGCAGTATTTT
many . TRBJ1-1 TRBV7-9 CASSAQVNTEAFF TGTGCCAGCAGCGCACAGGTGAACACTGAAGCTTTCTTT
. TRBD1 TRBJ1-6 TRBV7-3 CASSQGVGSPLHF TGTGCCAGCAGCCAGGGGGTTGGATCACCCCTCCACTTT
few . TRBJ2-7 TRBV6-5 CASSYDPTDEQYF TGTGCCAGCAGTTACGATCCGACAGACGAGCAGTACTTC
. . TRBJ1-2 TRBV27 CASTPGVNYGYTF TGTGCCAGCACCCCAGGGGTTAACTATGGCTACACCTTC
. TRBD1 TRBJ2-5 TRBV30 CAWGTGSGETQYF TGTGCCTGGGGGACAGGGTCTGGGGAGACCCAGTACTTC
. . TRBJ1-5 TRBV5-1 CASRLGPNSNQPQHF TGCGCCAGCAGGTTGGGGCCAAATAGCAATCAGCCCCAGCATTTT
. TRBD1 TRBJ2-2 TRBV27 CASSTRDRGDNTGELFF TGTGCCAGCAGTACCCGGGACAGGGGAGATAACACCGGGGAGCTGTTTTTT
. TRBD2 TRBJ2-1 TRBV19 CASTKLAGGRNEQFF TGTGCCAGTACGAAACTAGCGGGGGGGCGTAATGAGCAGTTCTTC
. TRBD1 TRBJ2-6 TRBV12-5 CASGLDRGPSGANVLTF TGTGCTAGTGGTTTGGACAGGGGCCCGTCTGGGGCCAACGTCCTGACTTTC
few . TRBJ1-4 TRBV5-1 CASSLTPTNEKLFF TGCGCCAGCAGCTTGACACCAACTAATGAAAAACTGTTTTTT
. . TRBJ2-5 TRBV12-3/TRBV12-4 CASRRDSQETQYF TGTGCCAGCAGGCGTGACAGCCAAGAGACCCAGTACTTC
. TRBD2 TRBJ2-5 TRBV27 CASSLLRGLAGGQETQYF TGTGCCAGCAGTTTGTTGAGGGGACTAGCGGGGGGGCAAGAGACCCAGTACTTC
once TRBD1 TRBJ1-2 TRBV12-5 CASGLETGLGYTF TGTGCTAGTGGTTTGGAGACAGGGCTCGGCTACACCTTC
. . TRBJ2-6 TRBV5-1 CASSLGTVAGANVLTF TGCGCCAGCAGCTTGGGGACAGTTGCTGGGGCCAACGTCCTGACTTTC
. TRBD1 TRBJ1-5 TRBV2 CARSGTGRNQPQHF TGTGCCAGGAGTGGGACAGGCCGAAATCAGCCCCAGCATTTT
. . TRBJ1-5 TRBV23-1 CASSPLAGQEQPQHF TGCGCCAGCAGCCCTTTGGCGGGGCAGGAACAGCCCCAGCATTTT
few TRBD2 TRBJ2-3 TRBV5-3 CARSSGLAGADTQYF TGTGCCAGAAGCTCGGGACTAGCGGGGGCAGATACGCAGTATTTT
. TRBD1 TRBJ1-4 TRBV6-6 CASSDNPDKQGEKLFF TGTGCCAGCAGCGACAATCCCGACAAACAGGGGGAAAAACTGTTTTTT
. . TRBJ1-1 TRBV19 CASSLQMIMNTEAFF TGTGCCAGTAGTCTCCAGATGATCATGAACACTGAAGCTTTCTTT
. TRBD1 TRBJ1-1 TRBV12-3/TRBV12-4 CASSLFYRGAAFF TGTGCCAGCAGTTTATTCTACAGGGGAGCAGCTTTCTTT